Listed below are T cell receptor beta chains from one sample, sequenced in a study of T cell responses to AZD1222 COVID-19 vaccine. Sequenced by immunoSEQ multiplex PCR; TCRdb stores in-frame clones only, minus some. The data contain 150,000 to 200,000 clones, roughly 92% of them seen just once; the ten biggest clones take up more than 9%. Sequencing was performed on peripheral blood, taken on day 0 of AZD1222 vaccination. The receptors derive from an adult in good health. Each CDR3 is given with its conserved first and last residue. A D gene is named only where the DNA matches it firmly. Only part of the rows carry a size: once, few, many, or a class if the clone is expanded.

d_call: NA; j_call: TRBJ2-6; v_call: TRBV5-5; clone_size: NA; cdr3_nt: TGTGCCAGCTTGGGCTCTGGGGCCAACGTCCTGACTTTC; cdr3_aa: CASLGSGANVLTF
d_call: NA; j_call: TRBJ2-2; v_call: TRBV23-1; clone_size: once; cdr3_nt: TGCGCCAGCGGACGACCTGGGGTGACCGGGGAGCTGTTTTTT; cdr3_aa: CASGRPGVTGELFF
d_call: TRBD2; j_call: TRBJ2-7; v_call: TRBV7-8; clone_size: NA; cdr3_nt: TGTGCCAGCAGCTTCTCCTTAGCCCTAGCGGGAGTAAACGAGCAGTACTTC; cdr3_aa: CASSFSLALAGVNEQYF
d_call: TRBD1; j_call: TRBJ1-2; v_call: TRBV29-1; clone_size: NA; cdr3_nt: TGCAGCGTTAGGGACAGCCGCTATGGCTACACCTTC; cdr3_aa: CSVRDSRYGYTF
d_call: NA; j_call: TRBJ1-5; v_call: TRBV2; clone_size: NA; cdr3_nt: TGTGCCAGCAGAGGGCCGTGGGGGGATCGCAATCAGCCCCAGCATTTT; cdr3_aa: CASRGPWGDRNQPQHF
d_call: NA; j_call: TRBJ1-3; v_call: TRBV3-1/TRBV3-2; clone_size: NA; cdr3_nt: TGTGCCAGCAGCCACATCTCTGGAAACACCATATATTTT; cdr3_aa: CASSHISGNTIYF
d_call: TRBD1; j_call: TRBJ1-5; v_call: TRBV11-2; clone_size: NA; cdr3_nt: TGTGCCAGCAGCTTAGGCTTTACGACAGGGGATCAGCCCCAGCATTTT; cdr3_aa: CASSLGFTTGDQPQHF
d_call: NA; j_call: TRBJ1-5; v_call: TRBV6-5; clone_size: NA; cdr3_nt: TGTGCCAGCACCCCTTCGGTTGTACCAAATCAGCCCCAGCATTTT; cdr3_aa: CASTPSVVPNQPQHF
d_call: NA; j_call: TRBJ2-7; v_call: TRBV4-2; clone_size: NA; cdr3_nt: TGTGCCAGCAGCCAAGCTGGATTGCACGAGCAGTACTTC; cdr3_aa: CASSQAGLHEQYF
d_call: TRBD1; j_call: TRBJ2-2; v_call: TRBV5-4; clone_size: once; cdr3_nt: TGTGCCAGCAGCTCTCGACAGGGGGCGAACACCGGGGAGCTGTTTTTT; cdr3_aa: CASSSRQGANTGELFF
d_call: TRBD2; j_call: TRBJ2-3; v_call: TRBV6-6; clone_size: few; cdr3_nt: TGTGCCAGCAAACCCCTAGCGGGGGGGATAGATACGCAGTATTTT; cdr3_aa: CASKPLAGGIDTQYF
d_call: NA; j_call: TRBJ2-1; v_call: TRBV7-8; clone_size: NA; cdr3_nt: TGTGCCAGCAGCTATCGTACCGGGATAGGAGTGAGGGAGCAGTTCTTC; cdr3_aa: CASSYRTGIGVREQFF
d_call: NA; j_call: TRBJ1-3; v_call: TRBV12-5; clone_size: many; cdr3_nt: TGTGCTAGTAGGCAGTCCTCTGGAAACACCATATATTTT; cdr3_aa: CASRQSSGNTIYF
d_call: TRBD1; j_call: TRBJ1-5; v_call: TRBV4-1; clone_size: few; cdr3_nt: TGCGCCAGCAGCCAAGAACAGGGGCCGGTGCCCCAGCATTTT; cdr3_aa: CASSQEQGPVPQHF
d_call: NA; j_call: TRBJ2-6; v_call: TRBV5-5; clone_size: NA; cdr3_nt: TGTGCCAGCAGCTTGGCCGGGGGAAGCTCTGGGGCCAACGTCCTGACTTTC; cdr3_aa: CASSLAGGSSGANVLTF
d_call: NA; j_call: TRBJ1-2; v_call: TRBV29-1; clone_size: NA; cdr3_nt: TGCAGCGTTGAAGATCCAGCCCACCTTGGCTACACCTTC; cdr3_aa: CSVEDPAHLGYTF
d_call: NA; j_call: TRBJ2-1; v_call: TRBV7-2; clone_size: NA; cdr3_nt: TGTGCCAGCAGCTTCGGAGTGATAGTCTACAATGAGCAGTTCTTC; cdr3_aa: CASSFGVIVYNEQFF
d_call: NA; j_call: TRBJ1-2; v_call: TRBV6-5; clone_size: NA; cdr3_nt: TGTGCCAGCAGTTACGGCGGGGCCCAATCTAACTATGGCTACACCTTC; cdr3_aa: CASSYGGAQSNYGYTF
d_call: NA; j_call: TRBJ1-1; v_call: TRBV2; clone_size: NA; cdr3_nt: TGTGCCACCACAGTGGAGGGAGGGAACACTGAAGCTTTCTTT; cdr3_aa: CATTVEGGNTEAFF
d_call: NA; j_call: TRBJ1-1; v_call: TRBV24-1; clone_size: few; cdr3_nt: TGTGCCACCAGTGATTTGTACAGCGCTGAAGCTTTCTTT; cdr3_aa: CATSDLYSAEAFF
d_call: NA; j_call: TRBJ1-3; v_call: TRBV4-1; clone_size: NA; cdr3_nt: TGCGCCAGCAGCCAAGATACCTGGCTTGGAAACACCATATATTTT; cdr3_aa: CASSQDTWLGNTIYF
d_call: NA; j_call: TRBJ1-6; v_call: TRBV3-1/TRBV3-2; clone_size: NA; cdr3_nt: TGTGCCAGCAGCCCCTCCGGGCAGGCGTCCTATAATTCACCCCTCCACTTT; cdr3_aa: CASSPSGQASYNSPLHF
d_call: NA; j_call: TRBJ1-6; v_call: TRBV2; clone_size: NA; cdr3_nt: TGTGCCAGCAACAATGGGCCAGGGTGGAATTCACCCCTCCACTTT; cdr3_aa: CASNNGPGWNSPLHF
d_call: NA; j_call: TRBJ1-5; v_call: TRBV6-6; clone_size: NA; cdr3_nt: TGTGCCAGCAGTTACTCAGTGGGGGGTCAGCCCCAGCATTTT; cdr3_aa: CASSYSVGGQPQHF
d_call: NA; j_call: TRBJ1-2; v_call: TRBV5-1; clone_size: NA; cdr3_nt: TGCGCCAGCAGCTTGGAACCCAAGGGGGGCTACACCTTC; cdr3_aa: CASSLEPKGGYTF
d_call: TRBD2; j_call: TRBJ2-7; v_call: TRBV6-5; clone_size: NA; cdr3_nt: TGTGCCAGCAAAGGACTAGCGGGAGATAGTGAGCAGTACTTC; cdr3_aa: CASKGLAGDSEQYF
d_call: NA; j_call: TRBJ1-4; v_call: TRBV27; clone_size: NA; cdr3_nt: TGTGCCAGCAGTCCGGACCCTTGGATGAATGAAAAACTGTTTTTT; cdr3_aa: CASSPDPWMNEKLFF
d_call: NA; j_call: TRBJ1-1; v_call: TRBV3-1/TRBV3-2; clone_size: NA; cdr3_nt: TGTGCCAGCAGCCAACAGGAAGGGAATGAAGCTTTCTTT; cdr3_aa: CASSQQEGNEAFF
d_call: NA; j_call: TRBJ1-2; v_call: TRBV6-5; clone_size: NA; cdr3_nt: TGTGCCAGCACGGCGGGATATGGCTACACCTTC; cdr3_aa: CASTAGYGYTF
d_call: TRBD2; j_call: TRBJ2-3; v_call: TRBV19; clone_size: NA; cdr3_nt: TGTGCCAGTAGAACTAGCGGGAGGAGCACAGATACGCAGTATTTT; cdr3_aa: CASRTSGRSTDTQYF
d_call: NA; j_call: TRBJ2-6; v_call: TRBV9; clone_size: NA; cdr3_nt: TGTGCCAGCAGCGTTAATCCCAACCTTCCCGTATCTGGGGCCAACGTCCTGACTTTC; cdr3_aa: CASSVNPNLPVSGANVLTF
d_call: TRBD2; j_call: TRBJ2-7; v_call: TRBV6-5; clone_size: NA; cdr3_nt: TGTGCCAGCAGTCCCCGGACTAGCGGGACGTACGAGCAGTACTTC; cdr3_aa: CASSPRTSGTYEQYF
d_call: TRBD2; j_call: TRBJ2-7; v_call: TRBV5-6; clone_size: once; cdr3_nt: TGTGCCAGCAGCTTGCTAGCGGGAGGGTCCTACGAGCAGTACTTC; cdr3_aa: CASSLLAGGSYEQYF
d_call: NA; j_call: TRBJ1-5; v_call: TRBV5-3; clone_size: NA; cdr3_nt: TGTGCCAGAAGCTCGAACCAGGGTGAGGGCAATCAGCCCCAGCATTTT; cdr3_aa: CARSSNQGEGNQPQHF
d_call: TRBD1; j_call: TRBJ1-6; v_call: TRBV27; clone_size: NA; cdr3_nt: TGTGCCAGCGGGGACAGGGGGCTAAGTAATTCACCCCTCCACTTT; cdr3_aa: CASGDRGLSNSPLHF
d_call: NA; j_call: TRBJ2-1; v_call: TRBV27; clone_size: NA; cdr3_nt: TGTGCCAGCCGGGACTTCTACAATGAGCAGTTCTTC; cdr3_aa: CASRDFYNEQFF
d_call: NA; j_call: TRBJ1-2; v_call: TRBV10-2; clone_size: once; cdr3_nt: TGCGCCAGCAGTGAGTCTTCGGCATTGCAGGGCGGCTATGGCTACACCTTC; cdr3_aa: CASSESSALQGGYGYTF
d_call: NA; j_call: TRBJ1-1; v_call: TRBV18; clone_size: NA; cdr3_nt: TGTGCCAGCTCCCCGGTCGGGGGGCAAAACACTGAAGCTTTCTTT; cdr3_aa: CASSPVGGQNTEAFF
d_call: TRBD1; j_call: TRBJ2-2; v_call: TRBV27; clone_size: NA; cdr3_nt: TGTGCCAGCAGTTTTGAGACAGGGGACACCGGGGAGCTGTTTTTT; cdr3_aa: CASSFETGDTGELFF
d_call: TRBD1; j_call: TRBJ1-1; v_call: TRBV27; clone_size: NA; cdr3_nt: TGTGCCAGCAGCCGATTGCAGGGGGTCACTGAAGCTTTCTTT; cdr3_aa: CASSRLQGVTEAFF